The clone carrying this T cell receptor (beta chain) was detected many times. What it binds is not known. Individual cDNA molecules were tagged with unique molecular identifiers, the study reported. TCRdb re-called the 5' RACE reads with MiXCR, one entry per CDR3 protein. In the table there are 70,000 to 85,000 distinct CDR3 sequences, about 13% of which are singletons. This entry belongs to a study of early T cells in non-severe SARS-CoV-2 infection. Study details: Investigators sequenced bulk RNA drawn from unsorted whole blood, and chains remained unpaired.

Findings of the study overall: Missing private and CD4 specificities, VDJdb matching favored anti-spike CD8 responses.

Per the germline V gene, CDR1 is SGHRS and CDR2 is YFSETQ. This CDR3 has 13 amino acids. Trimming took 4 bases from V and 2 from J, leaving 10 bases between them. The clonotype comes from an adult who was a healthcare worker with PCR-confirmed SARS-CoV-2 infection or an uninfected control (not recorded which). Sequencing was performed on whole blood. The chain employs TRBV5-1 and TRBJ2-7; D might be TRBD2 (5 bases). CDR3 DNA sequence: TGCGCCAGCAGCCGCACCGGGGCCTACGAGCAGTACTTC. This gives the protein CASSRTGAYEQYF.